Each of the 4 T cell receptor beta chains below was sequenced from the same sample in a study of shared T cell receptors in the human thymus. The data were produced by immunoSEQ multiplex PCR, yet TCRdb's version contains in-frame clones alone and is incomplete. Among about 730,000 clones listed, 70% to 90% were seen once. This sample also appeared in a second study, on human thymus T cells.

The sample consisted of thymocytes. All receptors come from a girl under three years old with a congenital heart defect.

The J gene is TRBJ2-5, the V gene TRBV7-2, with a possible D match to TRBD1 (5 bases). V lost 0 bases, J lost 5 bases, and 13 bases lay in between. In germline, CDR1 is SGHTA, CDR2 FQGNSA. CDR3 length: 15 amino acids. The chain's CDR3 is CASSLAGQLGETQYF. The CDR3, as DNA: TGTGCCAGCAGCTTAGCGGGGCAGCTTGGGGAGACCCAGTACTTC.

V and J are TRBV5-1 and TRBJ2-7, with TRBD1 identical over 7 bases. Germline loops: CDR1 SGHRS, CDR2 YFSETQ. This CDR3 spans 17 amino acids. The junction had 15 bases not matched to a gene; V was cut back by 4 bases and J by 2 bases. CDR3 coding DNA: TGCGCCAGCAGCATTGATGACAGGGAAAAGGGTACCTACGAGCAGTACTTC. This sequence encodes CASSIDDREKGTYEQYF.

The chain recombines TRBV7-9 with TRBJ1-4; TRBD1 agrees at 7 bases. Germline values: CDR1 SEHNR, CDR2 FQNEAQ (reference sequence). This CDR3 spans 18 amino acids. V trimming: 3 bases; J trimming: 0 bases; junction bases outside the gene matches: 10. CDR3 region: CASSLRDSEGPTNEKLFF. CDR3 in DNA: TGTGCCAGCAGCTTGCGGGACAGCGAAGGCCCAACTAATGAAAAACTGTTTTTT.

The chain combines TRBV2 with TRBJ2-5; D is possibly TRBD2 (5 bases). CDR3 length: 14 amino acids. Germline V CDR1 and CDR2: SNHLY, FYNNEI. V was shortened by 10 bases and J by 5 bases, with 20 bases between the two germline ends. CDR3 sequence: CATQCQLGGETQYF. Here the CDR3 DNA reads TGTGCCACCCAATGCCAGCTAGGCGGGGAGACCCAGTACTTC.